This passage covers 16 T cell receptor beta chains from one sample sequenced in a study of shared clonotypes between healthy human individuals. Sequencing was performed with immunoSEQ multiplex PCR; in TCRdb, only in-frame clones are kept and a portion is missing. The sample has 2 million to 2.5 million clones, approximately 93% seen once. The sample taken for sequencing was naive CD4+ T cells from PBMCs. Noted subset: CD45RA+ positively selected. Every receptor here comes from a man younger than 35 in good health. Some clones in this sample may be carry-over from other donors' samples.

The V call is TRBV5-4, the J call TRBJ2-5; a possible D gene is TRBD1 (6 bases). This CDR3 comprises 15 residues. V was clipped by 0 bases and J by 5 bases, with 14 bases between them. Germline assignment: CDR1 SGHNT and CDR2 YYREEE (reference sequence). CDR3 DNA sequence: TGTGCCAGCAGCTTGGCCGGGCAGGGGTTTGAGACCCAGTACTTC. This codes for CASSLAGQGFETQYF.

V and J are TRBV14 and TRBJ2-7, with D possibly being TRBD2 (5 bases). Germline values: CDR1 SGHDN, CDR2 FVKESK. V was clipped by 4 bases and J by 3 bases, with 10 bases between them. The length of the CDR3 is 13 residues. For the CDR3, the DNA is TGTGCCAGCAGCCCCCTCAGCGGCTACGAGCAGTACTTC. As protein: CASSPLSGYEQYF.

This clone is a singleton in its sample. The same CDR3 is also encoded by other DNA sequences in this sample. V and J are TRBV29-1 and TRBJ2-7, with D perhaps matching TRBD2 (6 bases). CDR1 SQVTM and CDR2 ANQGSEA come from the germline V gene. This CDR3 comprises 12 residues. The V end lost 5 bases, the J end lost 3 bases, and 11 bases lay between the germline ends. CDR3 protein: CSVRGTGYEQYF. The CDR3 nucleotides are TGCAGCGTTCGCGGGACGGGCTACGAGCAGTACTTC.

The rearrangement links TRBV6-5 to TRBJ2-4, with a tentative D call TRBD1 (6 bases). Trimming took 8 bases from V and 6 from J, leaving 8 bases between them. The V gene's germline CDR1 is MNHEY and CDR2 SVGAGI. CDR3 length equals 11 residues. In DNA, the CDR3 is TGTGCCAGCCTCAGGGGAAACATTCAGTACTTC. It translates to CASLRGNIQYF.

Comment on this clone: Other DNA sequences in this sample translate to the same CDR3. The chain has TRBV28 and TRBJ2-5; no definite D call. V lost 2 bases to trimming and J lost 2 bases, with 9 bases between them. CDR3 length: 14 amino acids. Germline lookup yields CDR1 MDHEN and CDR2 SYDVKM. Here the CDR3 reads CASSLTRAQETQYF. As DNA, the CDR3 is TGTGCCAGCAGTTTAACCAGAGCGCAAGAGACCCAGTACTTC.

V and J are TRBV2 and TRBJ2-1; 7 nucleotides match TRBD2. CDR1 SNHLY and CDR2 FYNNEI come from the germline V gene. This CDR3 has 14 amino acids. With V trimmed by 6 bases and J by 9 bases, 11 bases remained unmatched. CDR3 residues: CASRERDGLGEQFF. In DNA, the CDR3 is TGTGCCAGCAGGGAGCGGGATGGTCTGGGTGAGCAGTTCTTC.

The chain is built from TRBV2 and TRBJ1-1; tentative D call: TRBD1 (5 bases). Germline V CDR1 and CDR2: SNHLY, FYNNEI. This CDR3 is 11 amino acids long. The V end lost 7 bases, the J end lost 11 bases, and 14 bases lay between the germline ends. CDR3 DNA: TGTGCCAGCATCCTGGGGGGTTTGGCTTTCTTT. Protein: CASILGGLAFF. Using reference TRBV2 and TRBJ1-1 for the parts outside the CDR3, the full variable domain is EPEVTQTPSHQVTQMGQEVILRCVPISNHLYFYWYRQILGQKVEFLVSFYNNEISEKSEIFDDQFSVERPDGSNFTLKIRSTKLEDSAMYFCASILGGLAFFGQGTRLTVV.

This rearrangement joins TRBV6-6 to TRBJ2-4; tentative D call: TRBD2 (6 bases). V lost 6 bases and J lost 8, with 23 bases in between. CDR1 and CDR2 (germline): MNHNY, SVGAGI (reference sequence). The CDR3 totals 16 residues. For the CDR3, the DNA is TGTGCCAGCAGCGGAACCTTAGCGGAGTCTGGGGACATTCAGTACTTC. This encodes CASSGTLAESGDIQYF.

J is TRBJ2-5 and V is TRBV4-2; TRBD2 matches at 10 bases. The germline V gene has CDR1 LGHNA and CDR2 YNFKEQ. V was clipped by 1 base and J by 0 bases; unmatched bases: 5. The CDR3 consists of 17 residues. DNA of the CDR3: TGTGCCAGCAGCCAAGGAATAGCGGGAGGTGACCAAGAGACCCAGTACTTC. Encoded protein: CASSQGIAGGDQETQYF.

The CDR3 DNA is TGTGCCAGCAGTTTTATGCAAAGGACAGGAATCGGCTACGAGCAGTACTTC. Its protein product is CASSFMQRTGIGYEQYF. This sequence joins TRBV28 and TRBJ2-7; 7 bases fit TRBD1. Germline CDR1 and CDR2: MDHEN and SYDVKM. V dropped 3 bases and J dropped 3; count of bases not matched to a gene: 14. This CDR3 comprises 17 residues.

V and J are TRBV27 and TRBJ2-2, with a tentative D call TRBD1 (5 bases). Germline lookup yields CDR1 MNHEY and CDR2 SMNVEV (reference sequence). The V and J ends lost 6 bases and 2 bases respectively, with 10 bases between them. The CDR3 loop spans 14 amino acids. This CDR3 is CASRTAENTGELFF. The CDR3 DNA follows: TGTGCCAGCAGGACAGCAGAAAACACCGGGGAGCTGTTTTTT.

The chain links TRBV7-6 to TRBJ1-3, with 7 bases matching TRBD1. The CDR3 contains 16 residues. Germline trimming cut 0 bases from V and 3 bases from J; bases unmatched to any gene: 5. CDR1 is SGHVS, CDR2 FNYEAQ, per germline. For the CDR3, the DNA is TGTGCCAGCAGCTTAGCGAGAGGGGGCTTTGGAAACACCATATATTTT. Protein product: CASSLARGGFGNTIYF. The complete variable domain, with remaining parts taken from reference TRBV7-6 and TRBJ1-3, reads GAGVSQSPRYKVTKRGQDVALRCDPISGHVSLYWYRQALGQGPEFLTYFNYEAQQDKSGLPNDRFSAERPEGSISTLTIQRTEQRDSAMYRCASSLARGGFGNTIYFGEGSWLTVV.

The rearrangement uses TRBV27 and TRBJ2-3; D assignment may be TRBD1 or TRBD2 (5 bases each). Trimming removed 6 bases at V and 3 bases at J, with 19 bases between. Germline V gives CDR1 MNHEY, CDR2 SMNVEV (reference sequence). CDR3 size: 16 residues. The CDR3, as DNA: TGTGCCAGCAGAGGGATACCCGGGGCACCTACAGATACGCAGTATTTT. It is translated as CASRGIPGAPTDTQYF.

This clone was detected once. The V call is TRBV5-1, the J call TRBJ2-7; 7 bases fit TRBD1. Germline CDR1 is SGHRS and CDR2 is YFSETQ. V was pared by 4 bases and J by 3 bases, with 10 bases of the junction left unmatched. The CDR3 is 15 amino acids. The CDR3 reads CASSQSGTALYEQYF. As DNA, the CDR3 is TGCGCCAGCAGCCAGTCCGGGACAGCACTCTACGAGCAGTACTTC.

This clone was detected once. This chain uses TRBV28 with TRBJ2-7; TRBD2 aligns across 9 bases. Germline CDR1 is MDHEN and CDR2 is SYDVKM. This CDR3 is built from 17 residues. J was trimmed by 3 bases and V by 6 bases; bases with no gene match: 15. CDR3 coding DNA: TGTGCCAGCAGCTCTCCCCCGGGGAGCGGGGGGTTCTACGAGCAGTACTTC. Translating it yields CASSSPPGSGGFYEQYF.

The rearrangement uses TRBV5-1 and TRBJ2-2; D perhaps matches TRBD1 (6 bases). V was clipped by 1 base and J by 5 bases, with 15 bases between them. CDR1 and CDR2 from the germline V gene are SGHRS and YFSETQ. The CDR3 consists of 16 residues. DNA for the CDR3: TGCGCCAGCAGCTTGACGGACAGATTGGGGACCGGGGAGCTGTTTTTT. It translates to CASSLTDRLGTGELFF.